The 24 T cell receptor beta chains below were found in one sample sequenced in a study of shared clonotypes between healthy human individuals. The assay was immunoSEQ multiplex PCR, and TCRdb's table has in-frame clones only and misses some. The sample shows under 2.5 million clones, about nine tenths of them seen only once. What was sequenced was naive CD4+ T cells from PBMCs. Subset here: CD45RA+ positively selected. The receptors stem from a man younger than 30 in good health. Some clones in this sample may be carry-over from other donors' samples.

The rearrangement joins TRBV6-1 to TRBJ1-2; D gene unclear. CDR1 MNHNS and CDR2 SASEGT come from the germline V gene. V gave up 4 bases and J gave up 4 bases, with 10 bases separating them. The CDR3 sequence is 13 residues long. The CDR3 reads CASSVGGSYGYTF. The CDR3 DNA is TGTGCCAGCAGTGTGGGAGGGAGCTATGGCTACACCTTC.

J is TRBJ2-7 and V is TRBV5-1; possible D gene TRBD2, 5 bases. V was shortened by 4 bases and J by 3 bases, with 14 bases between the two germline ends. CDR3 length: 14 residues. Germline CDR1 SGHRS, CDR2 YFSETQ. The CDR3: CASSPDRGGYEQYF. The CDR3 DNA follows: TGCGCCAGCAGCCCCGATCGAGGAGGCTACGAGCAGTACTTC.

V gene TRBV5-4 combines with J gene TRBJ2-5; possible D gene TRBD2, 5 bases. This CDR3 region has 13 residues. Germline V gene lookup returns CDR1 SGHNT and CDR2 YYREEE (reference sequence). Trimming took off 1 base at V and 5 bases at J, with 9 bases between the two ends. The CDR3 DNA is TGTGCCAGCAGCTTGTTGACTACTGAGACCCAGTACTTC. The encoded protein is CASSLLTTETQYF.

Written as DNA, the CDR3 is TGTGCCAGCAGCTTAGGAGCAGGGCCGCATGGCTACACCTTC. Amino acid sequence: CASSLGAGPHGYTF. The chain employs TRBV7-9 and TRBJ1-2; D possibly corresponds to TRBD1 (5 bases). This CDR3 spans 14 amino acids. Trimming took off 1 base at V and 6 bases at J, with 12 bases between the two ends. The germline CDR1 and CDR2 sequences are SEHNR and FQNEAQ (reference sequence).

The rearrangement uses TRBV1 and TRBJ2-3; the DNA was not used to check the table's D call, TRBD2. TRBV1 is assigned pseudogene status. This CDR3 spans 15 amino acids. CDR3 in amino acids: CTSGGLAGARDTQYF. As DNA, the CDR3 is TGCACCAGCGGTGGACTAGCGGGAGCGCGAGATACGCAGTATTTT.

This clone was seen a single time. The CDR3 DNA reads as TGTGCCAGCAGTGCGGGACTAGCGGGAATAACCGGGGAGCTGTTTTTT. Protein: CASSAGLAGITGELFF. The rearrangement joins TRBV9 to TRBJ2-2; 13 bases align to TRBD2. The CDR3 contains 16 residues. Germline V CDR1 and CDR2: SGDLS, YYNGEE. V shed 5 bases, J shed 5 bases, and the junction held 6 bases outside the gene matches. Drawing the rest from reference TRBV9 and TRBJ2-2, the complete variable domain is DSGVTQTPKHLITATGQRVTLRCSPRSGDLSVYWYQQSLDQGLQFLIQYYNGEERAKGNILERFSAQQFPDLHSELNLSSLELGDSALYFCASSAGLAGITGELFFGEGSRLTVL.

This chain links TRBV7-2 with TRBJ2-7; D unresolved. Trimming took 1 base from V and 3 from J, leaving 13 bases between them. Germline CDR1 is SGHTA and CDR2 is FQGNSA. The CDR3 is 15 residues long. CDR3 residues: CASSLEFVGVYEQYF. The CDR3 DNA is TGTGCCAGCAGCTTAGAATTCGTCGGAGTCTACGAGCAGTACTTC.

This clone was detected once. The chain carries TRBV28 and TRBJ2-7; 7 nucleotides agree with TRBD1. Trimming removed 6 bases from V and 3 bases from J; junction bases left unmatched: 11. Germline-derived CDR1 and CDR2 are MDHEN and SYDVKM. This CDR3 spans 15 amino acids. Written as DNA, the CDR3 is TGTGCCAGCAGCCCGGGTCAGGGGGATTTCTACGAGCAGTACTTC. Encoded protein: CASSPGQGDFYEQYF.

The chain carries TRBV29-1 and TRBJ2-1; D might be TRBD2 (6 bases). The CDR3 runs to 14 residues. V lost 6 bases, J lost 5 bases, and 17 bases lay in between. Germline CDR1 SQVTM, CDR2 ANQGSEA. The CDR3: CSVGRGTLNNEQFF. CDR3 in DNA: TGCAGCGTCGGCCGTGGGACTCTAAACAATGAGCAGTTCTTC.

The rearrangement links TRBV9 to TRBJ2-1; maybe TRBD2 (7 bases). In germline, CDR1 is SGDLS, CDR2 YYNGEE. The CDR3 covers 14 residues. The V end was cut by 2 bases, the J end by 7 bases, with 13 bases between. The CDR3 here is CASSVRGGGNEQFF. The CDR3 DNA follows: TGTGCCAGCAGCGTGAGGGGAGGGGGGAATGAGCAGTTCTTC.

This clone was detected once. The chain is built from TRBV5-1 and TRBJ2-1; 7 bases are a match to TRBD2. The germline V gene encodes CDR1 SGHRS and CDR2 YFSETQ. Trimming took 4 bases from V and 5 from J; bases not matched to a gene: 6. The CDR3 sequence is 14 residues long. The CDR3 DNA follows: TGCGCCAGCAGCCTGGGGAGGGCCCACAATGAGCAGTTCTTC. Translation: CASSLGRAHNEQFF.

The rearrangement links TRBV2 to TRBJ1-5; D is uncertain. V was clipped by 2 bases and J by 5 bases, with 7 bases between them. CDR1 SNHLY and CDR2 FYNNEI come from the germline V gene. This CDR3 contains 13 residues. In DNA form, the CDR3 reads TGTGCCAGCAGTGAACAGTGGGATCAGCCCCAGCATTTT. This translates into CASSEQWDQPQHF.

This clone has more than one count but fewer than ten. This sequence joins TRBV10-3 and TRBJ1-1; D unclear. Between the trimmed V and J ends, which lost 4 bases and 4 bases, there was a span of 13 bases. CDR1 is ENHRY, CDR2 SYGVKD, per germline. The CDR3 covers 14 residues. The CDR3 DNA sequence: TGTGCCATCAGTGGAACCCGGAACGGCACTGAAGCTTTCTTT. Protein: CAISGTRNGTEAFF.

This chain uses TRBV11-2 with TRBJ2-3; 7 positions agree with TRBD2. V shed 4 bases and J 6 bases; nucleotides not matched to a gene: 10. Germline V gene sequence: CDR1 SGHAT, CDR2 FQNNGV. This CDR3 is 15 amino acids long. The CDR3, as DNA: TGTGCCAGCAGCTCCCTGGCAGGGCGGGGGGATACGCAGTATTTT. Translation: CASSSLAGRGDTQYF. The variable domain in full, with the rest retrieved from reference TRBV11-2 and TRBJ2-3, is EAGVAQSPRYKIIEKRQSVAFWCNPISGHATLYWYQQILGQGPKLLIQFQNNGVVDDSQLPKDRFSAERLKGVDSTLKIQPAKLEDSAVYLCASSSLAGRGDTQYFGPGTRLTVL.

The V and J genes are TRBV9 and TRBJ1-4; D gene uncertain. CDR3 length equals 15 residues. Per the germline V gene, CDR1 is SGDLS and CDR2 is YYNGEE. V shed 4 bases and J shed 8 bases, with 18 bases lying between them. DNA of the CDR3: TGTGCCAGCAGCCCTCAGGTGCGTTTCGGGGAAAAACTGTTTTTT. Its protein is CASSPQVRFGEKLFF. Drawing the rest from reference TRBV9 and TRBJ1-4, the complete variable domain is DSGVTQTPKHLITATGQRVTLRCSPRSGDLSVYWYQQSLDQGLQFLIQYYNGEERAKGNILERFSAQQFPDLHSELNLSSLELGDSALYFCASSPQVRFGEKLFFGSGTQLSVL.

Comments on this clone: The identical CDR3 is also encoded by other nucleotide sequences in the sample. This chain connects TRBV5-1 to TRBJ1-5; D ambiguous. Trimming left V 1 base short and J 0 bases short, with 8 bases between. In germline, CDR1 is SGHRS, CDR2 YFSETQ. The CDR3 runs to 15 residues. CDR3 residues: CASSLTGNSNQPQHF. The DNA of the CDR3 is TGCGCCAGCAGCTTGACGGGAAATAGCAATCAGCCCCAGCATTTT.

A note on this clone: Other DNA sequences in this specimen translate into the identical CDR3. This rearrangement joins TRBV27 to TRBJ1-5; TRBD1 matches 9 bases. V trimming: 4 bases; J trimming: 7 bases; junction bases outside the gene matches: 5. Germline V lookup: CDR1 MNHEY, CDR2 SMNVEV (reference sequence). The CDR3 length is 14 residues. CDR3 amino acids: CASSSTGGGQPQHF. CDR3 in DNA: TGTGCCAGCAGTTCTACAGGGGGCGGACAGCCCCAGCATTTT.

V and J are TRBV5-1 and TRBJ2-7, with 7 nucleotides matching TRBD2. Germline V gives CDR1 SGHRS, CDR2 YFSETQ. V gave up 0 bases and J gave up 4 bases; unmatched junction bases: 7. The CDR3 consists of 15 residues. The DNA for the CDR3 is TGCGCCAGCAGCTTGGAGGCGGGAGTCGTATACGAGCAGTACTTC. Translation: CASSLEAGVVYEQYF.

The chain combines TRBV25-1 with TRBJ2-1; TRBD2 agrees at 7 bases. This CDR3 region has 13 residues. Germline loops: CDR1 MGHDK, CDR2 SYGVNS. Trimming took 6 bases from V and 6 from J; bases not matched to a gene: 5. The CDR3 reads CASRGGLVNEQFF. The CDR3 DNA follows: TGTGCCAGCAGGGGAGGACTAGTCAATGAGCAGTTCTTC.

The rearrangement links TRBV29-1 to TRBJ1-2, with D unclear. This CDR3 spans 13 amino acids. Germline CDR1 reads SQVTM; CDR2 reads ANQGSEA. The V and J ends lost 6 bases and 0 bases respectively, with 11 bases between them. The CDR3 nucleotides read TGCAGCGTCGCTCGGGGAGCTAACTATGGCTACACCTTC. Amino acid sequence: CSVARGANYGYTF.

CDR3 coding DNA: TGTGCCAGCAATACCTGGGACTCCGTGTATGGGGCCCAGTACTTC. This sequence encodes CASNTWDSVYGAQYF. The V gene is TRBV7-2, the J gene TRBJ2-5; tentatively, D is TRBD2 (6 bases). The V gene lost 7 bases and the J gene lost 9 bases, with 24 bases spanning the gap. The CDR3 is 15 residues long. CDR1 and CDR2 from the germline V gene are SGHTA and FQGNSA.

J is TRBJ2-7 and V is TRBV6-6; D is undetermined. V was clipped by 0 bases and J by 4 bases, with 4 bases between them. In germline, CDR1 is MNHNY, CDR2 SVGAGI (reference sequence). This CDR3 has 12 amino acids. Written as DNA, the CDR3 is TGTGCCAGCAGTTACTCGGAGTACGAGCAGTACTTC. It translates to CASSYSEYEQYF.

This clone has only one observation. This chain links TRBV28 with TRBJ1-6; 9 nucleotides align to TRBD1. The V segment lost 5 bases and the J segment 10 bases; nucleotides outside the gene matches: 6. CDR3 length equals 14 residues. Per germline, CDR1 MDHEN and CDR2 SYDVKM. The CDR3 DNA reads TGTGCCAGCAGTGGGGGACAGGGTACCTCACCCCTCCACTTT. This translates into CASSGGQGTSPLHF.

This chain connects TRBV5-4 to TRBJ1-5; TRBD1 might be the D (6 bases). CDR1 is SGHNT and CDR2 is YYREEE in the germline V gene (reference sequence). There are 13 residues in the CDR3. The V gene lost 4 bases and the J gene lost 6 bases, with 11 bases spanning the gap. Written as DNA, the CDR3 is TGTGCCAGCAGCAAAGAGGGGGGTCAGCCCCAGCATTTT. Translation: CASSKEGGQPQHF.